Listed below are T cell receptor beta chains from one sample, sequenced in a study of T-cell memory formation after mild COVID-19. Via MiXCR, TCRdb re-called the 5' RACE reads, giving one row per CDR3 protein. Of around 300,000 distinct CDR3 sequences listed, 13% to 15% were seen once; the top ten hold roughly 23%. What was sequenced was PBMCs or a T cell subset sorted from them (not recorded which). Source of these receptors: a young man who had mild COVID-19 (a few samples of this study predate the infection). Cell type and time point are not known. Both conserved end residues are part of each CDR3. D genes are given only for firm matches. The size of a clone is reported for some rows only, either as once, few or many, or as a class for expanded clones.

j_call v_call d_call clone_size cdr3_length cdr3_nt cdr3_aa
TRBJ2-3 TRBV7-9 . few 16 TGTGCCAGCAGCCTAGCCCGGGGAGTTACCTCAGATACGCAGTATTTT CASSLARGVTSDTQYF
TRBJ1-1 TRBV4-3 . . 14 TGCGCCAGCAGCCAAGAAGGGGCATCCACTGAAGCTTTCTTT CASSQEGASTEAFF
TRBJ2-5 TRBV9 TRBD2 few 14 TGTGCCAGCAGCGTAGGGGACTATAAAGAGACCCAGTACTTC CASSVGDYKETQYF
TRBJ1-2 TRBV3-1 . . 16 TGTGCCAGCAGCCAAGTTTCTACACCCTACCTATCTGGCTACACCTTC CASSQVSTPYLSGYTF
TRBJ2-7 TRBV5-4 TRBD1 few 14 TGTGCCAGCAGCCCCGGGACAGTAAGCTACGAGCAGTACTTC CASSPGTVSYEQYF
TRBJ2-3 TRBV25-1 . . 14 TGTGCCAGCGGAGGGACATCGGGGTTGGATACGCAGTATTTT CASGGTSGLDTQYF
TRBJ2-3 TRBV20-1 TRBD2 few 16 TGCAGTGCTAGAGATTTCCGTAGCGGGGCGCTTGGAACGCAGTATTTT CSARDFRSGALGTQYF
TRBJ1-6 TRBV7-9 TRBD1 few 16 TGTGCCAGCAGCTCCCAGCGGGACAGAAGATATTCACCCCTCCACTTT CASSSQRDRRYSPLHF
TRBJ1-1 TRBV20-1 . . 14 TGCAGTGCTAGAGATCAGGCGGATCGGACTGAAGCTTTCTTT CSARDQADRTEAFF
TRBJ2-7 TRBV4-2 . few 15 TGTGCCAGCAGCCAAGAGTGGGTGAGGTCCTACGAGCAGTACTTC CASSQEWVRSYEQYF
TRBJ2-3 TRBV5-6 . . 13 TGTGCCAGCAGCTTGAAGCACACAGATACGCAGTATTTT CASSLKHTDTQYF
TRBJ2-1 TRBV3-1 . . 13 TGTGCCAGCAGCCAAGGGACGGCGGGGGCAAGGTTCTTC CASSQGTAGARFF
TRBJ2-1 TRBV7-6 TRBD1 few 15 TGTGCCAGCAGCCCAACAGGGGGCCGAAGGAATGAGCAGTTCTTC CASSPTGGRRNEQFF
TRBJ1-2 TRBV7-9 TRBD1 . 15 TGTGCCAGCAGCTTGACAGGGGGTCGTTTCGGTGGCTACACCTTC CASSLTGGRFGGYTF
TRBJ2-1 TRBV25-1 . few 14 TGTGCCAGCAGTGAATGGGGACGGAACAATGAGCAGTTCTTC CASSEWGRNNEQFF
TRBJ1-5 TRBV12-3/TRBV12-4 TRBD1 few 14 TGTGCCAGCAGTAGATGGACAGGAGATCAGCCCCAGCATTTT CASSRWTGDQPQHF
TRBJ1-5 TRBV12-3/TRBV12-4 . few 16 TGTGCCAGCAGTTTAGCGCTAGAAAGGGCGAATCAGCCCCAGCATTTT CASSLALERANQPQHF
TRBJ2-3 TRBV7-2 TRBD2 . 16 TGTGCCAGCAGCTTACGAAGCGGGGGGGCCGGAAATACGCAGTATTTT CASSLRSGGAGNTQYF
TRBJ2-2 TRBV3-1 . few 15 TGTGCCAGCAGCCAGAGGGGCAGTAACACCGGGGAGCTGTTTTTT CASSQRGSNTGELFF
TRBJ1-2 TRBV24-1 . few 13 TGTGCCACCAGTGACGGTACTAACTATGGCTACACCTTC CATSDGTNYGYTF
TRBJ1-6 TRBV6-2/TRBV6-3 TRBD1 . 15 TGTGCCAGCAGTTCACACAGGGGACCCTATTCACCCCTCCACTTT CASSSHRGPYSPLHF
TRBJ1-2 TRBV6-6 . . 15 TGTGCCAGCAGTGCTCCCGGCGGGGGGGGCTATGGCTACACCTTC CASSAPGGGGYGYTF
TRBJ1-6 TRBV7-6 TRBD1 few 14 TGTGCCAGCAGCTTAGAGACAGGGCGGTCACCCCTCCACTTT CASSLETGRSPLHF
TRBJ1-5 TRBV3-1 TRBD1 few 14 TGTGCCAGCAGCCCACAGGGGGACAATCAGCCCCAGCATTTT CASSPQGDNQPQHF
TRBJ2-3 TRBV4-1 . . 16 TGCGCCAGCAGCCAAGTCACGGGGCTCGCCTCAGATACGCAGTATTTT CASSQVTGLASDTQYF
TRBJ1-4 TRBV4-2 . . 18 TGTGCCAGCAGCCCTAGAGGCGCCCGGTGGGACGCTAATGAAAAACTGTTTTTT CASSPRGARWDANEKLFF
TRBJ2-1 TRBV4-1 TRBD2 many 15 TGCGCCAGCAGCCTCCCGGGGGGTTCCTACAATGAGCAGTTCTTC CASSLPGGSYNEQFF
TRBJ1-2 TRBV6-1 . . 15 TGTGCCAGCAGTGAAGAAGGGCTGGCGGATTATGGCTACACCTTC CASSEEGLADYGYTF
TRBJ2-5 TRBV12-3/TRBV12-4 . few 13 TGTGCCAGCAGTTTAAGGACCCAAGAGACCCAGTACTTC CASSLRTQETQYF
TRBJ2-7 TRBV4-1 TRBD1 few 16 TGCGCCAGCAGCCAACCCGGGACAGGGGGTTCCTACGAGCAGTACTTC CASSQPGTGGSYEQYF
TRBJ1-1 TRBV19 . . 16 TGTGCCAGTAGTATCACCGGGGGCAGAGGATTTACTGAAGCTTTCTTT CASSITGGRGFTEAFF
TRBJ1-2 TRBV7-2 . few 14 TGTGCCAGCAGCTTAGCGCAGGTCTCCGGGCGCTACACCTTC CASSLAQVSGRYTF
TRBJ1-2 TRBV5-1 TRBD1 . 14 TGCGCCAGCAGCCCGGGACAGTTAGACTATGGCTACACCTTC CASSPGQLDYGYTF
TRBJ2-7 TRBV5-1 . . 12 TGCGCCAGCAGCTTGGATAGGGGCGAGCAGTACTTC CASSLDRGEQYF
TRBJ2-7 TRBV14 . . 14 TGTGCCAGCAGCTCGTACCGACGGGTCCACGAGCAGTACTTC CASSSYRRVHEQYF
TRBJ1-4 TRBV27 TRBD1 . 16 TGTGCCAGCAGTACAAACAGGGGTCCGATGGGTGAAAAACTGTTTTTT CASSTNRGPMGEKLFF
TRBJ2-3 TRBV27 TRBD2 . 20 TGTGCCAGCAGTCGACCCCGACTAGCGGGGGGGCCTTTAAGCACAGATACGCAGTATTTT CASSRPRLAGGPLSTDTQYF